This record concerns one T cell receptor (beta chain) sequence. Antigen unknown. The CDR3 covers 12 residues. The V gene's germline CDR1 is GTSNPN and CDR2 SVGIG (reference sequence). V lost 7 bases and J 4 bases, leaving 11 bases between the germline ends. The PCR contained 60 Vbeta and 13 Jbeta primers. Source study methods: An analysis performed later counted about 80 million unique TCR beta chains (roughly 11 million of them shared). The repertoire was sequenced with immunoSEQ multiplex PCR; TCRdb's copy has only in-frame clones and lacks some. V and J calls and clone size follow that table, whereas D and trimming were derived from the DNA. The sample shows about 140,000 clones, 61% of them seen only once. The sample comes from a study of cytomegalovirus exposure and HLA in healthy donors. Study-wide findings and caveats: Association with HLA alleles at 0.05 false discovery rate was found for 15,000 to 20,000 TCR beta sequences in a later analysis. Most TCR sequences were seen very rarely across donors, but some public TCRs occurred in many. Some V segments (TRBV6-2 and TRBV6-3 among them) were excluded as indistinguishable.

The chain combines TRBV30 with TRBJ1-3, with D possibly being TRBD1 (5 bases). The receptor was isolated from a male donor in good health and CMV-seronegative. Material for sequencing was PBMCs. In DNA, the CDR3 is TGTGCCTCGGGGGGGGTGGGAAACACCATATATTTT. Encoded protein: CASGGVGNTIYF. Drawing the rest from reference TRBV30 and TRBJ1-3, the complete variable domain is SQTIHQWPATLVQPVGSPLSLECTVEGTSNPNLYWYRQAAGRGLQLLFYSVGIGQISSEVPQNLSASRPQDRQFILSSKKLLLSDSGFYLCASGGVGNTIYFGEGSWLTVV.